The clone carrying this TCR beta chain has a count of ten or more. Its antigen remains unidentified. This record belongs to a study of CD8 T cells in ankylosing spondylitis. Findings of the study overall: The authors reported significant enrichment of disease-linked clones in matched ankylosing spondylitis synovial fluid. Some motif variants had been reported before (in reactive arthritis synovial fluid and blood). There was a TCR beta motif, made of fewer than 10 highly homologous variants, that appeared characteristic of ankylosing spondylitis blood. Clones linked to disease, bearing a CD8+ phenotype, were relatively rare in peripheral blood.

The CDR3 length is 16 residues. V shed 0 bases, J shed 4 bases, and the junction held 7 bases outside the gene matches. Germline V CDR1 and CDR2: LGHNA, YNFKEQ. Generation of TCR beta libraries employed quantitative 5'-RACE incorporating molecular barcodes. TCRdb re-called the 5' RACE reads with MiXCR, one entry per CDR3 protein. Here the sample spans fewer than 550,000 distinct CDR3 sequences, 5.3% being singletons. The sequenced sample consisted of blood, either unsorted or a sorted T cell fraction (not recorded which). The J gene is TRBJ1-2, the V gene TRBV4-2; 8 bases fit TRBD1. This clonotype originated in a male donor with ankylosing spondylitis. Here the CDR3 DNA reads TGTGCCAGCAGCCAAGAGCCCCTCAGGGGGCTCTATGGCTACACCTTC. It encodes CASSQEPLRGLYGYTF.